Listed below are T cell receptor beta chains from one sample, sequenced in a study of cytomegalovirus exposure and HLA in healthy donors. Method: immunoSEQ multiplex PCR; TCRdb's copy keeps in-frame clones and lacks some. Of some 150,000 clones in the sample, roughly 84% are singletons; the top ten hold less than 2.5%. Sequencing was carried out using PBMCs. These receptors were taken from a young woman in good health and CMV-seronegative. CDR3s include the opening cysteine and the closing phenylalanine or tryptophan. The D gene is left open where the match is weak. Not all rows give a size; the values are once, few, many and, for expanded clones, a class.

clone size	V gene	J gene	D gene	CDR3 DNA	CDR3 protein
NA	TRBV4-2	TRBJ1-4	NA	TGTGCCAGCAGCCAAGATAGGAGGGCTGCAGGAAAACTGTTTTTT	CASSQDRRAAGKLFF
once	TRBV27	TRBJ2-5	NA	TGTGCCAGCAGTCCAGGGGTTCGGATTCTGGAGACCCAGTACTTC	CASSPGVRILETQYF
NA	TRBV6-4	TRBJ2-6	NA	TGTGCCAGCAGTGACTCGACAGCCTCTGGGGCCAACGTCCTGACTTTC	CASSDSTASGANVLTF
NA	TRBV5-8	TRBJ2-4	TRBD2	TGTGCCAGCAGCTCTGAGGCACTAGCGGGGCTTGGGTCCCAGTACTTC	CASSSEALAGLGSQYF
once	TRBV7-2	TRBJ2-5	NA	TGTGCCAGCAGCTTAGTTCTTGGGCAGGAGACCCAGTACTTC	CASSLVLGQETQYF
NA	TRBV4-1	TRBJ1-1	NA	TGCGCCAGCCTTCCCCAGGGGCTAGGAACTGAAGCTTTCTTT	CASLPQGLGTEAFF
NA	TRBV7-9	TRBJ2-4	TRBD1	TGTGCCAGCAGCTTACCCTCCGGGACAGGGGGGGGATCAAACATTCAGTACTTC	CASSLPSGTGGGSNIQYF
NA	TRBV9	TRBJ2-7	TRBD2	TGTGCCAGCAGCGTAGAAGATAGCGGGAGGACTCACTCCTACGAGCAGTACTTC	CASSVEDSGRTHSYEQYF
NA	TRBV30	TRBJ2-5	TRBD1	TGTGCCTGGACTCGGGACAGGGGGAGGGAGACCCAGTACTTC	CAWTRDRGRETQYF
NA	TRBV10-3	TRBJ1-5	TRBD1	TGTGCCATCGGAACGACCGGGACAGGGACGTATAGCAATCAGCCCCAGCATTTT	CAIGTTGTGTYSNQPQHF
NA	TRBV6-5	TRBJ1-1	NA	TGTGCCAGCAGTTTGAAACAGGGTTGTGAAGCTTTCTTT	CASSLKQGCEAFF
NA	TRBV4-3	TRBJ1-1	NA	TGCGCCAGCAGCCAAGCGACAGGAAACACTGAAGCTTTCTTT	CASSQATGNTEAFF
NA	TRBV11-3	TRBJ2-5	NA	TGTGCCAGCAGCTGGTACGAGGAGCCGGAGACCCAGTACTTC	CASSWYEEPETQYF
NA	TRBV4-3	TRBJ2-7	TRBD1	TGCGCCAGCAGCCAAGCGACAGGGGGAACCTACGAGCAGTACTTC	CASSQATGGTYEQYF
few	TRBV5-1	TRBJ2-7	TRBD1	TGCGCCAGCAGCTTGGAGTCTCAGGGGGCATTCGGCGAGCAGTACTTC	CASSLESQGAFGEQYF
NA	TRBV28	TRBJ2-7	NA	TGTGCCAGCAGTTCCCCTATGAGGGACTCCTACGAGCAGTACTTC	CASSSPMRDSYEQYF
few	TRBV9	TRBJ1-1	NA	TGTGCCAGCAGCGTGGGGACTTTAGCTGAAGCTTTCTTT	CASSVGTLAEAFF
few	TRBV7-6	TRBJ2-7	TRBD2	TGTGCCAGCAGCGTATCGACAACTAGCGGCTACGAGCAGTACTTC	CASSVSTTSGYEQYF
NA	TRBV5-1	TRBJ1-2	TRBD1	TGCGCCAGCAGCTCACAGGGGGGCTACACCTTC	CASSSQGGYTF
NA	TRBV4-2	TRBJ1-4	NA	TGTGCCAGCAGCCAAGACACCTCCGGGACTCAGGATGAAAAACTGTTTTTT	CASSQDTSGTQDEKLFF
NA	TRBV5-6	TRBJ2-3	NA	TGTGCCAGCAGCTACGGACAGAGCACAGATGCGCAGTATTTT	CASSYGQSTDAQYF
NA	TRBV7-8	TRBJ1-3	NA	TGTGCCAGCAGCTTAGCGCCCCGGACAGCGGCTGGAAACACCATATATTTT	CASSLAPRTAAGNTIYF
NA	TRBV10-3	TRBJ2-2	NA	TGTGCCATCAGTGCCCCGGGGGTCACCGGGGAGCTGTTTTTT	CAISAPGVTGELFF
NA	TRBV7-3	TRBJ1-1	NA	TGTGCCAGCAGCTTTTCGGGCAGGGACACTGAAGCTTTCTTT	CASSFSGRDTEAFF
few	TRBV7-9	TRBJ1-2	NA	TGTGCCAGCAGCCACATAAGGAGTTTCAATGGCTACACCTTC	CASSHIRSFNGYTF
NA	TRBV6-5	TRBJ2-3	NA	TGTGCCAGCAGTTACGGCCCCGTCACAGATACGCAGTATTTT	CASSYGPVTDTQYF